These T cell receptor beta chains were read from a single sample in a study of shared clonotypes between healthy human individuals. Data came from immunoSEQ multiplex PCR; TCRdb stores just in-frame clones and leaves some out. Of hundreds of thousands of clones in the sample, roughly 95% were seen once. The sequencing sample was made of naive CD8+ T cells sorted from blood. The origin of the receptors is a woman in her twenties or thirties in good health. CDR3s include the opening cysteine and the closing phenylalanine or tryptophan. The D gene is left open where the match is weak.

v_call	d_call	cdr3_aa
TRBV9	-	CASSQGLSPTYEQYF
TRBV7-9	-	CASSLTRALPTYSGNTIYF
TRBV7-9	-	CASSLASVDKKLFF
TRBV19	-	CASSAASSYEQYF
TRBV5-5	TRBD1	CASSHGQGGINYGYTF
TRBV27	TRBD1	CASSPQTGTGDYEQYF
TRBV5-4	-	CASSFSGGIAYEQYF
TRBV19	-	CASSWGSGSYNEQFF
TRBV27	-	CASRVSGEGTGELFF
TRBV2	-	CASSGDTSSYNEQFF
TRBV5-6	-	CASSLYRGAQDEQYF
TRBV6-5	-	CASSYRSLGTNEQFF
TRBV9	-	CASSAVDGVAPLHF
TRBV28	-	CASSLFLPNTEAFF
TRBV27	-	CASSALTGLGADTQYF
TRBV29-1	-	CSVVNTEAFF
TRBV5-1	-	CASSVDLQGPLHF
TRBV2	-	CASSPRDILAKNIQYF
TRBV11-2	-	CASSLGRDTQYF
TRBV13	-	CASSLRLPLGHYEQYF
TRBV7-9	TRBD1	CASSFRDSYNEQFF
TRBV2	-	CASSEGEMNTEAFF
TRBV19	-	CASSLGQGGQPQHF
TRBV6-5	-	CASTALKGGTDTQYF
TRBV5-1	-	CARTVTGIGNQPQHF
TRBV7-9	TRBD2	CASSFGGSGHEQYF
TRBV5-4	-	CASSLDITGGADTQYF
TRBV27	-	CAPRDFPEEESYEQYF
TRBV6-1	-	CASSERGSSGNTIYF
TRBV27	TRBD2	CASSFQSGTSISYEQYF
TRBV5-4	-	CASSHPRGLRDEQFF
TRBV19	-	CASSISRDNEQFF
TRBV5-4	-	CASSRPEKAYEQYF
TRBV14	-	CASSQSPGEKFF
TRBV27	-	CASSPRGRVGVTNTEAFF
TRBV5-8	-	CASSLAKDGTGELFF